This T cell receptor beta chain was observed in a study of blood T cell repertoires in COVID-19. On the study more broadly: Samples of COVID-19 (acute and convalescent) were obtained from the United States, Italy and Spain. PBMCs, B-cell-depleted T cells, or T cells provided the cDNA or gDNA that made up the material.

The length of the CDR3 is 13 residues. Trimming cost V 6 bases and J 2 bases; bases outside gene matches: 3. In germline, CDR1 is LNHDA, CDR2 SQIVND (reference sequence). Sequencing used immunoSEQ multiplex PCR; TCRdb keeps in-frame clones, though not all of them. Found here are some 200,000 clones, around 86% of them singletons; the top ten hold more than 5.5%. The clonotype comes from an elderly man with acute or convalescent COVID-19. The gene calls are TRBV19 and TRBJ2-5; 7 nucleotides line up with TRBD1. The sample consisted of peripheral blood. CDR3 in DNA: TGTGCCAGTAGCCGGGACAGACAAGAGACCCAGTACTTC. Translating gives CASSRDRQETQYF.